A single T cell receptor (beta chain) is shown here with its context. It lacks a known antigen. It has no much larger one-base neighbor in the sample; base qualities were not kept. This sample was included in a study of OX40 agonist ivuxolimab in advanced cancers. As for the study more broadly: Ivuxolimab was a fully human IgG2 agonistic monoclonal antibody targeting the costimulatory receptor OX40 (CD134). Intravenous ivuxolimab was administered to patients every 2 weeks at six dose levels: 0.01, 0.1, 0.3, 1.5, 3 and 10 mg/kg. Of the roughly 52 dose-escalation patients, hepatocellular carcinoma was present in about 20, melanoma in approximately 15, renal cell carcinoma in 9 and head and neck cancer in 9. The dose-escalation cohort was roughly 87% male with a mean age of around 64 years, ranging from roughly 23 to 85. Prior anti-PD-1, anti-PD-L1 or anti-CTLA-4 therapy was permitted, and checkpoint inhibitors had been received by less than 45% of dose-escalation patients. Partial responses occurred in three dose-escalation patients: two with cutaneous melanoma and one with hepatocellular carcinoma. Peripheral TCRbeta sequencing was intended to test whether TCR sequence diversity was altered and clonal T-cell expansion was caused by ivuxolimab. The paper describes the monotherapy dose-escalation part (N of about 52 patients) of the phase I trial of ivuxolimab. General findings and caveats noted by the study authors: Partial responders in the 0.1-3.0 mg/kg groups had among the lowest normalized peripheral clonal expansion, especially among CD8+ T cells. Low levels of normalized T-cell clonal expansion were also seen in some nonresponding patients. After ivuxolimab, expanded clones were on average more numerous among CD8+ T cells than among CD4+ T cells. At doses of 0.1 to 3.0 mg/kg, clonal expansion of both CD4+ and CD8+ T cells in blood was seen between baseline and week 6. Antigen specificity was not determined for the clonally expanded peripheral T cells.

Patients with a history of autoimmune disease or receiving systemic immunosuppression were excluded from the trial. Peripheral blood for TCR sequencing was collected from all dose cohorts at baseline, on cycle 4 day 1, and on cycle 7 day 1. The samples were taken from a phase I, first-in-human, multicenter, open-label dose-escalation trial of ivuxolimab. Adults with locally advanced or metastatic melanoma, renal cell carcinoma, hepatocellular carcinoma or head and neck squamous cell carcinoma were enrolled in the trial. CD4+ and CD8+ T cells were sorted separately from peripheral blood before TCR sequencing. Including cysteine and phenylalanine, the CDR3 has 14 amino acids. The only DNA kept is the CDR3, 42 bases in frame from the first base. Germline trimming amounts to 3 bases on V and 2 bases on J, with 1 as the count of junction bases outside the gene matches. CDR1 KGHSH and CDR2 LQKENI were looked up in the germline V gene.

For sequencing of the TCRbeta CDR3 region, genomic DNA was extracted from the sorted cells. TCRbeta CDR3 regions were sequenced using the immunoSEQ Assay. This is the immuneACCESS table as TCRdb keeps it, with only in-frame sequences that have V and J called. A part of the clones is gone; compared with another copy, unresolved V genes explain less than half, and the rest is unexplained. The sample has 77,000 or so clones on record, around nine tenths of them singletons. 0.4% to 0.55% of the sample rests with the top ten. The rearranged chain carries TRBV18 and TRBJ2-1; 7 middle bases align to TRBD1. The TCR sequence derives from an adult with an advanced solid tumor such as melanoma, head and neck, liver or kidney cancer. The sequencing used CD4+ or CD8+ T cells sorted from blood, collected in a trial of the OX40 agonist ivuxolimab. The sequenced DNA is TGTGCCAGCTCACCCGGGACAGCCTACAATGAGCAGTTCTTC. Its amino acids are CASSPGTAYNEQFF.